These 23 T cell receptor beta chains came from one sample sequenced in a study of response to subunit inactivated influenza vaccine. TCRdb redid the calling of the RT-PCR reads with MiXCR, one entry per CDR3 protein. Among approximately 570,000 distinct CDR3 sequences listed, around 8% were seen once. Sequenced here: PBMCs from blood, sampled roughly 24 months after vaccination. All receptors come from a man between 50 and 75 years old who received an inactivated influenza vaccine.

This clonotype appeared many times. The rearrangement links TRBV4-3 to TRBJ2-7; tentative D call: TRBD1 (6 bases). Trimming left V 2 bases short and J 2 bases short, with 13 bases between. Germline CDR1 is LGHNA and CDR2 is YSLEER. The CDR3 is 15 residues long. The CDR3 DNA is TGCGCCAGCAGCCAACTGAGGACAGCCACCTACGAGCAGTACTTC. Its protein is CASSQLRTATYEQYF.

This clonotype was found a few times. The CDR3 sequence: CASRQSSQGAKETQYF. DNA for the CDR3: TGTGCCAGCAGGCAATCCTCACAGGGGGCTAAGGAGACCCAGTACTTC. The V and J genes are TRBV6-1 and TRBJ2-5, with 9 bases that match TRBD1. Germline V gene lookup returns CDR1 MNHNS and CDR2 SASEGT. The CDR3 length is 16 residues. After removal of 6 bases from V and 5 bases from J, the junction contained 13 bases not matched to a gene.

This clonotype turned up a few times. This rearrangement joins TRBV4-3 to TRBJ2-7; tentative D call: TRBD1 (6 bases). Germline values: CDR1 LGHNA, CDR2 YSLEER. The CDR3 is 15 residues long. V shed 1 base and J shed 6 bases, with 16 bases lying between them. CDR3 region: CASSQVWDTQGEQYF. Here the CDR3 DNA reads TGCGCCAGCAGCCAAGTTTGGGACACCCAAGGCGAGCAGTACTTC.

The rearrangement links TRBV6-2 or TRBV6-3 to TRBJ2-7; TRBD2 aligns across 9 bases. The trim removed 2 bases at V and 3 bases at J, leaving 5 bases unmatched. The CDR3 loop spans 15 amino acids. Per germline, CDR1 MNHEY and CDR2 SVGEGT. The DNA for the CDR3 is TGTGCCAGCAGTTACATAGCGGGGGCGATCTACGAGCAGTACTTC. Translating it yields CASSYIAGAIYEQYF.

This clonotype has just a few counts. The rearrangement joins TRBV29-1 to TRBJ2-7; the D call may be TRBD1 or TRBD2 (5 bases each). CDR3 length: 15 residues. CDR1 is SQVTM and CDR2 is ANQGSEA in the germline V gene. V lost 5 bases and J 3 bases, leaving 20 bases between the germline ends. The CDR3: CSVLPVGGRDYEQYF. The CDR3 DNA follows: TGCAGCGTTTTACCGGTTGGGGGACGAGACTACGAGCAGTACTTC.

The V and J genes are TRBV27 and TRBJ2-5; TRBD1 matches at 11 bases. This CDR3 spans 13 amino acids. V was pared by 5 bases and J by 7 bases, with 3 bases of the junction left unmatched. The germline V gene has CDR1 MNHEY and CDR2 SMNVEV (reference sequence). The CDR3 is CASSRDRGSTQYF. CDR3 nucleotide sequence: TGTGCCAGCAGTAGGGACAGGGGGTCGACCCAGTACTTC.

V and J are TRBV24-1 and TRBJ2-7, with TRBD1 matching 7 bases. The germline V gene encodes CDR1 KGHDR and CDR2 SFDVKD. This CDR3 contains 13 residues. J lost 4 bases, V lost 4 bases, and 3 bases had no gene match. The CDR3 region is CATSDWDSYEQYF. DNA of the CDR3: TGTGCCACCAGTGACTGGGACAGTTACGAGCAGTACTTC.

There are a few counts of this clonotype. The chain is built from TRBV5-1 and TRBJ1-1, with D perhaps matching TRBD1 (5 bases). Germline assignment: CDR1 SGHRS and CDR2 YFSETQ. Trimming took off 3 bases at V and 2 bases at J, with 8 bases between the two ends. The length of the CDR3 is 13 residues. This chain's CDR3 is CASSWGVNTEAFF. In nucleotides, the CDR3 is TGCGCCAGCAGCTGGGGGGTTAACACTGAAGCTTTCTTT.

This clonotype was recorded a few times. The chain employs TRBV6-1 and TRBJ1-2, with D maybe TRBD1 (6 bases). Germline-derived CDR1 and CDR2 are MNHNS and SASEGT. CDR3 length: 13 residues. V lost 6 bases, J lost 4 bases, and 12 bases lay in between. The CDR3 DNA reads as TGTGCCAGCAGGGGGGGGCAGACCTATGGCTACACCTTC. Amino acids: CASRGGQTYGYTF.

There are a few counts of this clonotype. The chain couples TRBV4-1 to TRBJ2-5; 7 bases line up with TRBD1. CDR1 MGHRA and CDR2 YSYEKL come from the germline V gene. J gave up 2 bases and V 0 bases, and 3 bases lay outside the gene matches. The CDR3 extends over 15 amino acids. The chain's CDR3 is CASSQDWGQQETQYF. In DNA, the CDR3 is TGCGCCAGCAGCCAAGATTGGGGACAGCAAGAGACCCAGTACTTC.

The chain joins TRBV20-1 to TRBJ2-2; 8 bases map to TRBD1. Germline CDR1 reads DFQATT; CDR2 reads SNEGSKA (reference sequence). V lost 0 bases to trimming and J lost 4 bases; unmatched junction nucleotides: 7. The CDR3 sequence is 16 residues long. In DNA, the CDR3 is TGCAGTGCTAGAGATTCCCGGACAGGGCTCACCGGGGAGCTGTTTTTT. This encodes CSARDSRTGLTGELFF.

The chain uses TRBV20-1 and TRBJ2-2; 8 positions agree with TRBD2. The CDR3 runs 13 residues. V lost 5 bases to trimming and J lost 5 bases; unmatched junction nucleotides: 4. Germline V gene data show CDR1 as DFQATT and CDR2 as SNEGSKA (reference sequence). This CDR3 reads CSACREGTGELFF. CDR3 DNA: TGCAGTGCTTGCCGGGAGGGTACCGGGGAGCTGTTTTTT.

The table lists this clonotype with a few counts. The rearrangement uses TRBV20-1 and TRBJ2-1; weak D call: TRBD1 (6 bases). V lost 3 bases and J 8 bases, leaving 17 bases between the germline ends. The CDR3 covers 14 residues. Germline assignment: CDR1 DFQATT and CDR2 SNEGSKA (reference sequence). CDR3 in amino acids: CSASRQGREYEQFF. In DNA form, the CDR3 reads TGCAGTGCTAGTCGCCAGGGGAGAGAATATGAGCAGTTCTTC.

This chain connects TRBV5-5 to TRBJ2-3; TRBD1 agrees at 7 bases. V lost 0 bases, J lost 3 bases, and 7 bases stayed unmatched. CDR1 and CDR2 (germline): SGHKS, YYEKEE (reference sequence). The CDR3 has 16 residues. In DNA, the CDR3 is TGTGCCAGCAGCTTGGCCCCGGACAGGTTGACAGATACGCAGTATTTT. It is translated as CASSLAPDRLTDTQYF.

The genes are TRBV7-2 and TRBJ1-1, with 9 bases identical to TRBD1. The CDR3 extends over 15 amino acids. With 2 bases clipped from V and 7 bases from J, the junction kept 8 bases outside the gene matches. Looked up from germline, CDR1 is SGHTA and CDR2 is FQGNSA. The CDR3 here is CASSLTRDRVFEAFF. The CDR3, as DNA: TGTGCCAGCAGCTTAACCCGGGACAGGGTCTTTGAAGCTTTCTTT.

In this sample, this clonotype turned up many times. The chain combines TRBV7-8 with TRBJ2-1; 7 positions agree with TRBD2. Per the germline V gene, CDR1 is SGHVS and CDR2 is FQNEAQ. This CDR3 has 16 amino acids. J gave up 7 bases and V 5 bases, and 14 bases lay outside the gene matches. The CDR3 bases are TGTGCCAGCAGCCTAATAGCGGGCGGAGGTCATAATGAGCAGTTCTTC. Translating gives CASSLIAGGGHNEQFF. Combining the CDR3 with reference TRBV7-8 and TRBJ2-1 gives the whole variable domain GAGVSQSPRYKVAKRGQDVALRCDPISGHVSLFWYQQALGQGPEFLTYFQNEAQLDKSGLPSDRFFAERPEGSVSTLKIQRTQQEDSAVYLCASSLIAGGGHNEQFFGPGTRLTVL.

This clonotype was observed a few times. DNA for the CDR3: TGTGCCAGCAGCCCTCGGACAGGGGTTAGCTCCTACGAGCAGTACTTC. Encoded protein: CASSPRTGVSSYEQYF. The V and J genes are TRBV7-9 and TRBJ2-7, with 9 positions matching TRBD1. CDR3 size: 16 residues. CDR1 and CDR2 from the germline V gene are SEHNR and FQNEAQ (reference sequence). Germline trimming cut 5 bases from V and 0 bases from J; bases unmatched to any gene: 8.

As to this clonotype: This may be a read error: a much more frequent sequence differs by one nucleotide. The gene calls are TRBV6-1 and TRBJ2-2; D not resolved. The length of the CDR3 is 13 residues. Germline V gives CDR1 MNHNS, CDR2 SASEGT. V lost 8 bases and J lost 1, with 8 bases in between. The CDR3 reads CASYGVNTGELFF. In DNA, the CDR3 is TGTGCCAGCTACGGCGTGAACACCGGGGAGCTGTTTTTT.

As regards this clonotype: This sequence may be a read error, since a much larger clone differs from it by one base. The V and J genes are TRBV4-3 and TRBJ2-2; D unclear. Germline values: CDR1 LGHNA, CDR2 YSLEER. This CDR3 comprises 18 residues. V dropped 1 base and J dropped 8 bases, with 23 bases sitting between them. The CDR3 spells CASSQVRPLSHIGGELFF. CDR3 bases: TGCGCCAGCAGCCAAGTTAGGCCTCTCTCCCACATCGGGGGGGAGCTGTTTTTT.

The table lists this clonotype with many counts. The chain carries TRBV7-9 and TRBJ1-4, with D maybe TRBD1 (5 bases). This CDR3 is built from 15 residues. Germline CDR1 and CDR2: SEHNR and FQNEAQ (reference sequence). The germline V and J ends were trimmed by 2 bases and 8 bases, with 15 bases remaining between them. As DNA, the CDR3 is TGTGCCAGCAGCTTATCTTTAGGGGATTCGGAAAAACTGTTTTTT. Translation gives CASSLSLGDSEKLFF.

CDR3 DNA sequence: TGTGCCAGCAGCTACCACGTGGGTGTCGACAATGAGCAGTTCTTC. As protein: CASSYHVGVDNEQFF. This chain uses TRBV7-8 with TRBJ2-1; the D is unclear. V lost 4 bases and J 5 bases, leaving 15 bases between the germline ends. CDR1 is SGHVS, CDR2 FQNEAQ, per germline. The CDR3 has 15 residues.

The chain has TRBV30 and TRBJ2-7, with D perhaps matching TRBD2 (5 bases). The V end lost 3 bases, the J end lost 7 bases, and 16 bases lay between the germline ends. The CDR3 contains 13 residues. Germline V gene sequence: CDR1 GTSNPN, CDR2 SVGIG (reference sequence). In nucleotides, the CDR3 is TGTGCCTGGAGCGGTCAGGCGGGCGGGGAGCAGTACTTC. Protein: CAWSGQAGGEQYF. The entire variable domain, with the rest obtained from reference TRBV30 and TRBJ2-7, is as follows: SQTIHQWPATLVQPVGSPLSLECTVEGTSNPNLYWYRQAAGRGLQLLFYSVGIGQISSEVPQNLSASRPQDRQFILSSKKLLLSDSGFYLCAWSGQAGGEQYFGPGTRLTVT.

This clonotype was detected a few times. The chain has TRBV20-1 and TRBJ2-3, with 9 bases lining up with TRBD2. This CDR3 has 14 amino acids. The germline V gene encodes CDR1 DFQATT and CDR2 SNEGSKA (reference sequence). The V segment lost 4 bases and the J segment 4 bases; nucleotides outside the gene matches: 6. Here the CDR3 DNA reads TGCAGTGCTAATAGCGGGAGTCGTTCAGATACGCAGTATTTT. Amino acids: CSANSGSRSDTQYF.